The clone carrying this TCR beta chain appeared a few times. What it recognizes is unknown. TCRdb reprocessed the reads via MiXCR and lists one record per CDR3 protein. The sample carries 62,000 or so distinct CDR3 sequences, about 19% recorded once. This entry belongs to a study of T cell repertoires in cytomegalovirus infection. In the study overall: Public TCR beta signatures indicated both CMV infection and matching HLA type.

CDR1 is SGHTA and CDR2 is FQGNSA in the germline V gene. Losses at the gene ends were 1 base for V and 5 bases for J; bases not matched to a gene: 3. CDR3 length equals 15 residues. The TCR sequence derives from a human donor in good health (CMV status not recorded). Some clones in this sample may be carry-over from other donors' samples. V gene TRBV7-2 combines with J gene TRBJ2-7; 12 positions match TRBD1. Source: CD8+ T cells from cultured PBMCs, taken from culture after CMV antigen stimulation. The CDR3 nucleotides are TGTGCCAGCAGCTTAGATGGGACAGGGGGCGACGAGCAGTACTTC. Protein sequence: CASSLDGTGGDEQYF. Full variable domain (rest looked up from reference TRBV7-2 and TRBJ2-7): GAGVSQSPSNKVTEKGKDVELRCDPISGHTALYWYRQSLGQGLEFLIYFQGNSAPDKSGLPSDRFSAERTGGSVSTLTIQRTQQEDSAVYLCASSLDGTGGDEQYFGPGTRLTVT.